This TCR beta chain appears in the sequencing data of a study of vaccination and CD4 T cells after COVID-19. At the level of the study: In the convalescent cohort, there were six males and four females, two of them Hispanic. Overlapping peptides of the spike proteins of SARS-CoV-2, HCoV-NL63, HCoV-OC43 and HCoV-229E were used for cell stimulation.

Treatment defined: roughly ten-day PBMC culture with coronavirus spike peptide pools or control peptides (ViraFEST assay). Once peptide pools had expanded antigen-specific T cells, ViraFEST sequenced TCRs. Negative selection enriched CD4+ T cells from cultures at roughly ten days. An Oncomine TCR Beta short-read assay was used to sequence the DNA from cultured CD4+ T cells. One entry per CDR3 protein results from TCRdb running MiXCR on the PCR reads. The profile shows 15,000 or so distinct CDR3 sequences, 60% to 80% of them singletons. This clonotype has a handful of counts. As yet, its antigen is unknown. This clonotype originated in a human donor who had recovered from COVID-19. Input material: CD4+ T cells from blood, cultured in vitro.

The CDR3 DNA follows: TGTGCCAGCAGTTTTAACGGTGAGACCCAGTACTTC. It encodes CASSFNGETQYF. The chain recombines TRBV27 with TRBJ2-5; the D is unclear. CDR1 and CDR2 (germline): MNHEY, SMNVEV (reference sequence). The CDR3 spans 12 residues. The ends were cut back, 3 bases at V and 5 bases at J, with 7 bases in the middle.